These 29 T cell receptor beta chains came from one sample sequenced in a study of identical twins. TCRdb analysed the 5' RACE reads with MiXCR anew, one entry per CDR3 protein. The data hold about 810,000 distinct CDR3 sequences, with 9% to 15% observed a single time. This sample was also put to use in a study of yellow fever vaccine responses in identical twins.

What was sequenced was PBMCs. The receptors here all came from a woman younger than 35 in good health.

This clonotype has ten or more counts. The chain employs TRBV12-3 or TRBV12-4 and TRBJ2-2; D may correspond to TRBD1 or TRBD2 (5 bases each). Trimming stripped 3 bases from V and 4 bases from J, with 12 bases between. This CDR3 spans 15 amino acids. CDR3 sequence: CASSLVGVPTGELFF. The CDR3 bases are TGTGCCAGCAGTTTGGTGGGGGTACCCACCGGGGAGCTGTTTTTT.

This clonotype was detected a few times. The chain links TRBV5-5 to TRBJ2-7, with TRBD1 identical over 9 bases. V was clipped by 0 bases and J by 3 bases; unmatched bases: 4. Germline loops: CDR1 SGHKS, CDR2 YYEKEE (reference sequence). The CDR3 sequence is 15 residues long. This CDR3 reads CASSLVVDRGYEQYV. The CDR3 DNA reads TGTGCCAGCAGCTTGGTTGTGGACAGGGGCTACGAGCAGTACGTC.

The rearrangement uses TRBV7-8 and TRBJ2-5; D not resolved. This CDR3 is built from 13 residues. Trimming shortened V by 8 bases and J by 5 bases, and 15 bases separated the two germline ends. Germline CDR1 is SGHVS and CDR2 is FQNEAQ. The CDR3 protein is CASGSAQRETQYF. The CDR3 DNA sequence: TGTGCCAGCGGCTCGGCACAACGGGAGACCCAGTACTTC.

A few counts support this clonotype. V and J are TRBV12-3 or TRBV12-4 and TRBJ2-7, with 9 bases fitting TRBD2. J was trimmed by 3 bases and V by 7 bases; bases with no gene match: 7. This CDR3 spans 14 amino acids. This CDR3 reads CASTIAGAHYEQYF. DNA of the CDR3: TGTGCCAGCACCATAGCGGGAGCCCACTACGAGCAGTACTTC.

The chain carries TRBV15 and TRBJ2-1; 9 nucleotides match TRBD1. Looked up from germline, CDR1 is LNHNV and CDR2 is YYDKDF (reference sequence). V was pared by 2 bases and J by 8 bases, with 13 bases of the junction left unmatched. The CDR3 spans 17 residues. The CDR3 nucleotides are TGTGCCACCAGCAGATCTTGGGGGAACAGGGGGCTGGATGAGCAGTTCTTC. Translating it yields CATSRSWGNRGLDEQFF.

This chain links TRBV5-1 with TRBJ1-6, with a possible D match to TRBD1 (5 bases). CDR1 and CDR2 from the germline V gene are SGHRS and YFSETQ. Deletions cut 1 base from V and 8 bases from J, with 13 bases between. The CDR3 is made up of 15 amino acids. CDR3 bases: TGCGCCAGCAGCTTGTCAGGGCGTGGGGATTCACCCCTCCACTTT. Amino acids: CASSLSGRGDSPLHF. The variable domain in full, with the rest retrieved from reference TRBV5-1 and TRBJ1-6, is KAGVTQTPRYLIKTRGQQVTLSCSPISGHRSVSWYQQTPGQGLQFLFEYFSETQRNKGNFPGRFSGRQFSNSRSEMNVSTLELGDSALYLCASSLSGRGDSPLHFGNGTRLTVT.

In this sample, this clonotype turned up many times. This chain joins TRBV5-1 and TRBJ1-1, with TRBD1 as a possible D gene (5 bases). This CDR3 is built from 14 residues. CDR1 is SGHRS, CDR2 YFSETQ, per germline. V was pared by 4 bases and J by 1 base, with 11 bases between. This CDR3 is CASSQTQGNTEAFF. The CDR3 DNA reads TGCGCCAGCAGCCAGACTCAGGGGAACACTGAAGCTTTCTTT.

In this sample, this clonotype turned up many times. V and J are TRBV5-1 and TRBJ2-2; D is possibly TRBD2 (6 bases). Germline V gives CDR1 SGHRS, CDR2 YFSETQ. V lost 4 bases, J lost 2 bases, and 15 bases lay in between. The CDR3 loop spans 16 amino acids. The CDR3 bases are TGCGCCAGCAGCATATGGGGAGGACCTAACACCGGGGAGCTGTTTTTT. It codes for CASSIWGGPNTGELFF.

The gene calls are TRBV12-3 or TRBV12-4 and TRBJ2-7; weak D call: TRBD2 (6 bases). Trimming removed 5 bases at V and 5 bases at J, with 16 bases between. This CDR3 contains 14 residues. The CDR3 protein is CASSLSLASHEQYF. As DNA, the CDR3 is TGTGCCAGCAGTCTAAGTCTAGCGTCCCACGAGCAGTACTTC.

This clonotype was detected many times. V is TRBV12-3 or TRBV12-4 and J is TRBJ2-2, with D perhaps TRBD2 (6 bases). Trimming took 5 bases from V and 4 from J, leaving 14 bases between them. The CDR3 is 15 amino acids. CDR3 protein: CASSPTSLGTGELFF. The CDR3 DNA is TGTGCCAGCAGTCCAACTAGCTTGGGCACCGGGGAGCTGTTTTTT.

This clonotype was recorded many times. The rearrangement joins TRBV3-1 to TRBJ1-6; D gene unclear. From germline, CDR1 is LGHDT and CDR2 YNNKEL (reference sequence). There are 13 residues in the CDR3. Trimming left V 0 bases short and J 9 bases short, with 6 bases between. The CDR3 region is CASSQDEASPLHF. CDR3 nucleotide sequence: TGTGCCAGCAGCCAAGATGAGGCTTCACCCCTCCACTTT.

This clonotype turned up a few times. V usage is TRBV29-1 and J usage is TRBJ2-7; D gene uncertain. The CDR3 extends over 15 amino acids. Germline CDR1 is SQVTM and CDR2 is ANQGSEA. Trimming removed 0 bases from V and 5 bases from J, with 17 bases in between. This chain's CDR3 is CSVEERSGGPHEQYF. The CDR3 nucleotides are TGCAGCGTTGAAGAGCGCTCCGGCGGCCCCCACGAGCAGTACTTC.

This clonotype appeared a few times. The chain has TRBV10-1 and TRBJ2-1; D not resolved. The CDR3 runs 12 residues. The germline gives CDR1 WNHNN, CDR2 SYGVQD (reference sequence). V lost 2 bases to trimming and J lost 7 bases, with 6 bases between them. The CDR3 spells CASSEGTNEQFF. The CDR3 DNA reads TGCGCCAGCAGTGAGGGTACGAATGAGCAGTTCTTC.

This clonotype was counted between two and nine times. This chain links TRBV5-1 with TRBJ2-2; no reliable D call. Trimming cost V 6 bases and J 3 bases, with 9 bases left between them. The CDR3 is 13 amino acids. Germline CDR1 and CDR2: SGHRS and YFSETQ. The CDR3 loop is CASTMDHTGELFF. CDR3 bases: TGCGCCAGCACCATGGACCACACCGGGGAGCTGTTTTTT.

The J gene is TRBJ2-3, the V gene TRBV6-1; 12 nucleotides align to TRBD2. Germline V gene data show CDR1 as MNHNS and CDR2 as SASEGT. Trimming took 6 bases from V and 5 from J; bases not matched to a gene: 3. The CDR3 length is 14 residues. The CDR3 DNA is TGTGCCAGCAGGCCGACTAGCGGGAGAGATACGCAGTATTTT. Residues: CASRPTSGRDTQYF.

This clonotype appeared a few times. The rearrangement uses TRBV5-5 and TRBJ2-1; 9 bases agree with TRBD1. With 3 bases clipped from V and 3 bases from J, the junction kept 4 bases outside the gene matches. Per the germline V gene, CDR1 is SGHKS and CDR2 is YYEKEE (reference sequence). The CDR3 runs 15 residues. In nucleotides, the CDR3 is TGTGCCAGCAGCTCCCTGGGACAGGGCTACAATGAGCAGTTCTTC. This sequence encodes CASSSLGQGYNEQFF.

This chain uses TRBV5-4 with TRBJ1-3; D call uncertain. The CDR3 covers 15 residues. Trimming removed 0 bases at V and 0 bases at J, with 7 bases between. The germline V gene has CDR1 SGHNT and CDR2 YYREEE (reference sequence). The CDR3 coding sequence is TGTGCCAGCAGCTTGGATGGGTACTCTGGAAACACCATATATTTT. It translates to CASSLDGYSGNTIYF. Filled out from reference TRBV5-4 and TRBJ1-3, the complete variable domain reads ETGVTQSPTHLIKTRGQQVTLRCSSQSGHNTVSWYQQALGQGPQFIFQYYREEENGRGNFPPRFSGLQFPNYSSELNVNALELDDSALYLCASSLDGYSGNTIYFGEGSWLTVV.

This clonotype has just a few counts. V and J are TRBV24-1 and TRBJ1-2; a weak D match, TRBD1 (5 bases). Trimming left V 3 bases short and J 6 bases short, with 13 bases between. The germline gives CDR1 KGHDR, CDR2 SFDVKD. This CDR3 comprises 14 residues. The CDR3 nucleotides are TGTGCCACCAGTGATATCGGCAGGGTTCATGGCTACACCTTC. Residues: CATSDIGRVHGYTF.

A few counts support this clonotype. The chain combines TRBV29-1 with TRBJ2-3; D remains ambiguous. CDR1 is SQVTM and CDR2 is ANQGSEA in the germline V gene. CDR3 length: 13 residues. V lost 3 bases and J 3 bases, leaving 10 bases between the germline ends. CDR3 in amino acids: CSVDVRSTDTQYF. The DNA of the CDR3 is TGCAGCGTTGACGTACGATCGACAGATACGCAGTATTTT.

This clonotype was detected only a few times. This chain uses TRBV28 with TRBJ2-3; 8 nucleotides agree with TRBD2. The germline CDR1 and CDR2 sequences are MDHEN and SYDVKM. V shed 6 bases, J shed 0 bases, and the junction held 5 bases outside the gene matches. This CDR3 has 15 residues. Written as DNA, the CDR3 is TGTGCCAGCAGCAGAGCGGGGGCCAGCACAGATACGCAGTATTTT. Amino acids: CASSRAGASTDTQYF.

The chain joins TRBV3-1 to TRBJ2-5; D perhaps matches TRBD2 (5 bases). CDR1 is LGHDT and CDR2 is YNNKEL in the germline V gene (reference sequence). Trimming removed 4 bases at V and 5 bases at J, with 26 bases between. The CDR3 spans 18 residues. As DNA, the CDR3 is TGTGCCAGCAGCCCCCTGCACCGGGGTTCGGCCGGGGAGGAGACCCAGTACTTC. Amino acids: CASSPLHRGSAGEETQYF.

This clonotype was recorded at least ten times. V gene TRBV24-1 combines with J gene TRBJ2-7; no definite D call. V dropped 4 bases and J dropped 10 bases, with 16 bases sitting between them. Per germline, CDR1 KGHDR and CDR2 SFDVKD. The CDR3 is made up of 13 amino acids. CDR3 residues: CATSEGQTTVQYF. In nucleotides, the CDR3 is TGTGCCACCAGTGAGGGTCAAACTACCGTACAGTACTTC.

This clonotype was seen at least ten times. This chain links TRBV12-3 or TRBV12-4 with TRBJ1-1, with a tentative D call TRBD1 (5 bases). The CDR3 loop spans 14 amino acids. Trimming took 3 bases from V and 5 from J, leaving 13 bases between them. Here the CDR3 reads CASSFGHLGTEAFF. CDR3 in DNA: TGTGCCAGCAGTTTCGGACACCTGGGGACTGAAGCTTTCTTT.

The J gene is TRBJ2-6, the V gene TRBV28; 9 bases are shared with TRBD1. CDR1 is MDHEN and CDR2 is SYDVKM in the germline V gene. The V segment lost 5 bases and the J segment 2 bases; nucleotides outside the gene matches: 4. The CDR3 extends over 16 amino acids. Here the CDR3 reads CASSRQGDAGANVLTF. DNA of the CDR3: TGTGCCAGCAGTCGACAGGGGGATGCTGGGGCCAACGTCCTGACTTTC.

This clonotype has a handful of counts. The chain links TRBV6-2 or TRBV6-3 to TRBJ2-1; 8 bases map to TRBD2. Germline V gene lookup returns CDR1 MNHEY and CDR2 SVGEGT. V trimming: 7 bases; J trimming: 7 bases; junction bases outside the gene matches: 12. This CDR3 has 15 amino acids. CDR3 sequence: CASTLSGSPRNEQFF. The CDR3 nucleotides read TGTGCCAGCACCTTAAGCGGGAGTCCGCGGAATGAGCAGTTCTTC.

The chain uses TRBV5-1 and TRBJ1-1, with a possible D match to TRBD1 (5 bases). V was clipped by 2 bases and J by 0 bases, with 17 bases between them. CDR1 SGHRS and CDR2 YFSETQ come from the germline V gene. The CDR3 is 17 amino acids. CDR3 DNA: TGCGCCAGCAGCTTTGGGGGGAGTCGGTACATGAACACTGAAGCTTTCTTT. Translated, it gives CASSFGGSRYMNTEAFF. Full variable domain (remainder filled in from reference TRBV5-1 and TRBJ1-1): KAGVTQTPRYLIKTRGQQVTLSCSPISGHRSVSWYQQTPGQGLQFLFEYFSETQRNKGNFPGRFSGRQFSNSRSEMNVSTLELGDSALYLCASSFGGSRYMNTEAFFGQGTRLTVV.

A few counts support this clonotype. This rearrangement joins TRBV5-1 to TRBJ2-1; TRBD2 might be the D (6 bases). The V and J ends lost 0 bases and 3 bases respectively, with 13 bases between them. Germline loops: CDR1 SGHRS, CDR2 YFSETQ. The CDR3 extends over 16 amino acids. CDR3 sequence: CASSLAELAGYNEQFF. CDR3 sequence (DNA): TGCGCCAGCAGCTTGGCCGAACTAGCAGGCTACAATGAGCAGTTCTTC.

V gene TRBV6-1 combines with J gene TRBJ2-7; D not certain. In germline, CDR1 is MNHNS, CDR2 SASEGT. The CDR3 is made up of 10 amino acids. The CDR3 here is CAAASYEQYF. Here the CDR3 DNA reads TGTGCGGCAGCGTCCTACGAGCAGTACTTC.

This clonotype was found a few times. The rearrangement uses TRBV24-1 and TRBJ2-1; unclear D gene. Trimming shortened V by 3 bases and J by 2 bases, and 13 bases separated the two germline ends. Looked up from germline, CDR1 is KGHDR and CDR2 is SFDVKD. The CDR3 covers 16 residues. The CDR3 coding sequence is TGTGCCACCAGTGATGGTGCCCGGGTCGCCTACAATGAGCAGTTCTTC. It is translated as CATSDGARVAYNEQFF.